Shown below are 20 T cell receptor beta chains from a single sample sequenced in a study of T cells in Graves' hyperthyroidism and ophthalmopathy. RNA transcripts served as the template for amplifying TCR beta CDR3 regions. Researchers ran a first-round RT-PCR on the TCR CDR3 using the HTBI primer set. TCRdb reanalysed the multiplex PCR reads using MiXCR and keeps one entry per CDR3 protein. This table holds hundreds of thousands of distinct CDR3 sequences, about 14% found once. Sequenced input: blood. Receptors originate from a man aged 18-30 years with Graves' ophthalmopathy.

This clonotype was counted only a few times. This rearrangement joins TRBV19 to TRBJ1-4, with D uncertain. Between the trimmed V and J ends, which lost 1 base and 0 bases, there was a span of 12 bases. Germline V gene sequence: CDR1 LNHDA, CDR2 SQIVND (reference sequence). This CDR3 contains 17 residues. The DNA for the CDR3 is TGTGCCAGTAGTATAGGGTTGCGAACTGCAACTAATGAAAAACTGTTTTTT. As protein: CASSIGLRTATNEKLFF.

This clonotype was seen only a few times. The chain joins TRBV27 to TRBJ2-2; the D gene is possibly TRBD2 (5 bases). The CDR3 loop spans 17 amino acids. The V end lost 4 bases, the J end lost 2 bases, and 17 bases lay between the germline ends. Germline V gives CDR1 MNHEY, CDR2 SMNVEV (reference sequence). CDR3: CASSSHLAYPNTGELFF. The CDR3 coding sequence is TGTGCCAGCAGTTCCCATCTAGCCTACCCCAACACCGGGGAGCTGTTTTTT.

This clonotype ranks as medium-sized (0.01 to 0.1%). The junction departs from the called germline gene at one end, perhaps through a read error. The chain uses TRBV11-2 and TRBJ1-5; D uncertain. The germline V gene encodes CDR1 SGHAT and CDR2 FQNNGV. The CDR3 has 13 residues. The CDR3 DNA is TGCGCCAGCAGCTTGTCTAGCAATCAGCCCCAGCATTTT. Translated, it gives CASSLSSNQPQHF.

The table lists this clonotype with many counts. A junction boundary mismatches the germline segment, possibly from a read error. The chain uses TRBV5-1 and TRBJ2-7; the match to TRBD2 covers 7 bases. Per germline, CDR1 SGHRS and CDR2 YFSETQ. This CDR3 is built from 13 residues. CDR3 sequence: CASSLAGVYEQYF. The CDR3 DNA reads TGTGCCAGCAGCTTGGCGGGAGTTTACGAGCAGTACTTC.

Concerning this clonotype itself: A much larger clone is a single base away; this may be a read error. J is TRBJ2-3 and V is TRBV7-9; 7 nucleotides align to TRBD1. There are 17 residues in the CDR3. The V gene's germline CDR1 is SEHNR and CDR2 FQNEAQ (reference sequence). The CDR3 bases are TGTGCCAGCAGCTTGCCCGGTGTACGGGACAGACGAGATACGCGGTATTTT. Its translation is CASSLPGVRDRRDTRYF.

This clonotype was counted ten times or more. The rearrangement joins TRBV12-3 or TRBV12-4 to TRBJ1-5, with D possibly TRBD1 on 5 matching bases. The V and J ends lost 5 bases and 3 bases respectively, with 8 bases between them. The CDR3 has 13 residues. CDR3 sequence: CASSRDDNQPQHF. Written as DNA, the CDR3 is TGTGCCAGCAGTAGGGACGACAATCAGCCCCAGCATTTT.

This clonotype was seen many times. The chain combines TRBV20-1 with TRBJ2-7; 8 nucleotides agree with TRBD1. CDR1 and CDR2 (germline): DFQATT, SNEGSKA (reference sequence). The CDR3 is 13 amino acids. The V and J ends lost 6 bases and 4 bases, in that order; junction bases with no gene match: 8. The CDR3 is CSAEGQDHYEQYF. The CDR3 coding sequence is TGCAGTGCCGAGGGACAGGATCATTACGAGCAGTACTTC.

This clonotype was picked up a small number of times. This chain uses TRBV12-3 or TRBV12-4 with TRBJ2-3; D ambiguous. Trimming cost V 3 bases and J 5 bases, with 9 bases left between them. The CDR3 has 13 residues. The CDR3: CASSFFVKDTQYF. CDR3 DNA: TGTGCCAGCAGTTTCTTTGTAAAAGATACGCAGTATTTT.

This clonotype was counted at least ten times. The chain employs TRBV7-8 and TRBJ1-6, with no clear D. V was pared by 1 base and J by 5 bases, with 9 bases between. Per the germline V gene, CDR1 is SGHVS and CDR2 is FQNEAQ. There are 15 residues in the CDR3. This chain's CDR3 is CASSLVFHDNSPLHF. The CDR3 DNA is TGTGCCAGCAGCTTAGTCTTCCACGATAATTCACCCCTCCACTTT. The full variable domain, in which reference TRBV7-8 and TRBJ1-6 provide the parts outside the CDR3, is GAGVSQSPRYKVAKRGQDVALRCDPISGHVSLFWYQQALGQGPEFLTYFQNEAQLDKSGLPSDRFFAERPEGSVSTLKIQRTQQEDSAVYLCASSLVFHDNSPLHFGNGTRLTVT.

This clonotype was detected many times. CDR3 sequence reads: CSVAGWEDQPQHF. For the CDR3, the DNA is TGCAGCGTGGCAGGGTGGGAGGATCAGCCCCAGCATTTT. The chain uses TRBV29-1 and TRBJ1-5; a weak D match, TRBD1 (5 bases). This CDR3 contains 13 residues. CDR1 is SQVTM and CDR2 is ANQGSEA in the germline V gene. Trimming removed 6 bases from V and 5 bases from J, with 14 bases in between.

This clonotype came up many times. The V call is TRBV6-5, the J call TRBJ2-3; D is possibly TRBD2 (6 bases). Germline CDR1 reads MNHEY; CDR2 reads SVGAGI. Trimming removed 2 bases from V and 0 bases from J, with 9 bases in between. The CDR3 has 15 residues. CDR3 coding DNA: TGTGCCAGCAGTTACCCCGGGACTAGCACAGATACGCAGTATTTT. Its translation is CASSYPGTSTDTQYF.

This clonotype was counted at least ten times. The chain couples TRBV5-1 to TRBJ2-1; TRBD1 agrees at 8 bases. The CDR3 spans 16 residues. V was clipped by 0 bases and J by 8 bases; unmatched bases: 10. Germline CDR1 reads SGHRS; CDR2 reads YFSETQ. This CDR3 is CASSLAGPHRGDEQFF. In nucleotides, the CDR3 is TGCGCCAGCAGCTTGGCGGGTCCCCACAGGGGGGATGAGCAGTTCTTC.

This clonotype was recorded a few times. V gene TRBV7-9 combines with J gene TRBJ2-2; 8 bases are shared with TRBD1. Trimming at V came to 5 bases and at J to 7 bases, leaving 12 bases not matched to a gene. Germline-derived CDR1 and CDR2 are SEHNR and FQNEAQ (reference sequence). CDR3 length: 16 residues. The CDR3 nucleotides read TGTGCCAGCAGCAGGCCAGGGGGCGAGTCAAGCGGGGAGCTGTTTTTT. This gives the protein CASSRPGGESSGELFF.

This clonotype was seen a handful of times. DNA for the CDR3: TGTGCCAGCAGCTTGGCCGGTTGGGGGGGTAATGAAAAACTGTTTTTT. Protein: CASSLAGWGGNEKLFF. The chain links TRBV5-5 to TRBJ1-4; tentatively, D is TRBD1 (5 bases). Trimming took 0 bases from V and 4 from J, leaving 13 bases between them. Germline V gene sequence: CDR1 SGHKS, CDR2 YYEKEE (reference sequence). The CDR3 spans 16 residues.

In this sample, this clonotype turned up many times. V is TRBV5-1 and J is TRBJ2-5; 8 positions match TRBD1. The CDR3 runs 15 residues. V trimming: 4 bases; J trimming: 2 bases; junction bases outside the gene matches: 7. Per germline, CDR1 SGHRS and CDR2 YFSETQ. DNA for the CDR3: TGCGCCAGCAGCCGCAGGGACAGGAGACAAGAGACCCAGTACTTC. This encodes CASSRRDRRQETQYF.

This clonotype was seen ten or more times. This chain connects TRBV5-6 to TRBJ1-2, with unresolved D. V lost 3 bases and J lost 4, with 7 bases in between. CDR1 is SGHDT and CDR2 is YYEEEE in the germline V gene. The CDR3 spans 12 residues. The CDR3 DNA sequence: TGTGCCAGCAGCTCACAGACCTATGGCTACACCTTC. Translation gives CASSSQTYGYTF.

As to this clonotype: This clone may be a read error of a much larger clone one base away. V gene TRBV7-8 combines with J gene TRBJ2-4, with D uncertain. V lost 1 base, J lost 0 bases, and 10 bases lay in between. Per the germline V gene, CDR1 is SGHVS and CDR2 is FQNEAQ. The CDR3 is made up of 16 amino acids. For the CDR3, the DNA is TGTGCCAGCAGCTTAGGGAATGCGGTAGCCAAAAACATTCAGTACTTC. Residues: CASSLGNAVAKNIQYF.

This clonotype came up many times. J is TRBJ2-5 and V is TRBV3-1; maybe TRBD2 (5 bases). V was clipped by 0 bases and J by 1 base, with 12 bases between them. Germline-derived CDR1 and CDR2 are LGHDT and YNNKEL (reference sequence). The CDR3 consists of 16 residues. CDR3 sequence reads: CASSQDLREGQETQYF. The CDR3 DNA sequence: TGTGCCAGCAGCCAAGACTTGCGCGAGGGCCAAGAGACCCAGTACTTC.

Regarding this clonotype: This may arise from a read error, as a much more abundant clone is one base away. The V gene is TRBV30, the J gene TRBJ2-7; 8 bases agree with TRBD1. This CDR3 is built from 17 residues. Trimming at V came to 0 bases and at J to 0 bases, leaving 10 bases not matched to a gene. Per the germline V gene, CDR1 is GTSNPN and CDR2 is SVGIG (reference sequence). CDR3 region: CAWSVKTGQGSSYEQYF. DNA for the CDR3: TGTGCCTGGAGTGTCAAAACAGGACAGGGTAGCTCCTACGAGCAGTACTTC.

This clonotype showed up just a few times. The rearrangement links TRBV12-3 or TRBV12-4 to TRBJ2-3; 9 nucleotides align to TRBD2. The CDR3 consists of 17 residues. V shed 1 base, J shed 2 bases, and the junction held 7 bases outside the gene matches. The CDR3 DNA follows: TGTGCCAGCAGTTTAGGGTTAGCGGGGGAGACCACAGATACGCAGTATTTT. Encoded protein: CASSLGLAGETTDTQYF.